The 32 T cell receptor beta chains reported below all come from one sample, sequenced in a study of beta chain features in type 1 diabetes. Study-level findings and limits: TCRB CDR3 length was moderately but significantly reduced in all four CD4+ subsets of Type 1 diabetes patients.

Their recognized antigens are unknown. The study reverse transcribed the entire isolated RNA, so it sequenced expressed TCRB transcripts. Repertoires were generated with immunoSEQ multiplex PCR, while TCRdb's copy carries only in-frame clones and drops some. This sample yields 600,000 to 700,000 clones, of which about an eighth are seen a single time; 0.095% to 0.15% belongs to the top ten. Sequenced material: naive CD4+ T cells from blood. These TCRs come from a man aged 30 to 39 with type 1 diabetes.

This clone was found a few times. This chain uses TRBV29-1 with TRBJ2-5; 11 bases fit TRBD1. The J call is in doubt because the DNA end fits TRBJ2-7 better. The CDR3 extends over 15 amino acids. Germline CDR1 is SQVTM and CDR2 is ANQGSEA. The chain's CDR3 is CSVLGTGTGGYEQYF. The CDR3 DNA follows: TGCAGCGTCCTCGGGACCGGGACAGGGGGCTACGAGCAGTACTTC.

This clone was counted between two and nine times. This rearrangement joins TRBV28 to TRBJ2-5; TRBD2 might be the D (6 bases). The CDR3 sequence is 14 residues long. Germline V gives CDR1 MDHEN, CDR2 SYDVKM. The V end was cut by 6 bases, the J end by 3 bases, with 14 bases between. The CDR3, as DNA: TGTGCCAGCAGCCCGAGTGCGGGAAAAGAGACCCAGTACTTC. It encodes CASSPSAGKETQYF.

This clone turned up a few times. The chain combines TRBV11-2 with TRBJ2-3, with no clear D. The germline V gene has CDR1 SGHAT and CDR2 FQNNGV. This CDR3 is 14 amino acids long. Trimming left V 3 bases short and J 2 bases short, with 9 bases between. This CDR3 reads CASSLPPNTDTQYF. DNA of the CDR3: TGTGCCAGCAGCTTGCCGCCAAACACAGATACGCAGTATTTT.

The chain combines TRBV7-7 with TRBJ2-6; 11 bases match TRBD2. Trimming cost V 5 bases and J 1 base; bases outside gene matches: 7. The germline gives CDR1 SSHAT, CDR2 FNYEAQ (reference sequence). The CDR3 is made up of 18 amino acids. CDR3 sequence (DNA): TGTGCCAGCAGCCGCGGACTAGCGGGCGGGTCTGGGGCCAACGTCCTGACTTTC. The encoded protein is CASSRGLAGGSGANVLTF.

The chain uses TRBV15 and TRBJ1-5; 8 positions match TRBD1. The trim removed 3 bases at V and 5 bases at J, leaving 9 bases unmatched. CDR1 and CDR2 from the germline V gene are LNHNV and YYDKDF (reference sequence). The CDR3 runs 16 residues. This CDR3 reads CATSREGQGNYQPQHF. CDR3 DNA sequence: TGTGCCACCAGCAGGGAAGGACAGGGAAATTATCAGCCCCAGCATTTT.

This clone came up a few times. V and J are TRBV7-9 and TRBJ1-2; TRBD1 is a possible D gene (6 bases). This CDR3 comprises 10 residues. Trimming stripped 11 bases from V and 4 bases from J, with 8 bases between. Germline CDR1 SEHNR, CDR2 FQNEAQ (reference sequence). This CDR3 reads CALQGYGYTF. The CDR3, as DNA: TGTGCCTTACAGGGCTATGGCTACACCTTC.

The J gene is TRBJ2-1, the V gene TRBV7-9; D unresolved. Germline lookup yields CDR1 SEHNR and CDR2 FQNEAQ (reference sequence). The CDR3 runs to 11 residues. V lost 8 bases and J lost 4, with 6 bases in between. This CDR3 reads CASQNYNEQFF. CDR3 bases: TGTGCCAGCCAAAATTACAATGAGCAGTTCTTC. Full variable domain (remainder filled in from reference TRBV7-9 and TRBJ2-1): DTGVSQNPRHKITKRGQNVTFRCDPISEHNRLYWYRQTLGQGPEFLTYFQNEAQLEKSRLLSDRFSAERPKGSFSTLEIQRTEQGDSAMYLCASQNYNEQFFGPGTRLTVL.

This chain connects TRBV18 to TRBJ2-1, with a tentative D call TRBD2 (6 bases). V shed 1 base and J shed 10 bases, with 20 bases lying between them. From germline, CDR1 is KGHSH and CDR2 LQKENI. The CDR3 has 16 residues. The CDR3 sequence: CASSPRSDSAAGEQFF. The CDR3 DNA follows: TGTGCCAGCTCACCACGGTCAGACTCCGCTGCGGGAGAGCAGTTCTTC.

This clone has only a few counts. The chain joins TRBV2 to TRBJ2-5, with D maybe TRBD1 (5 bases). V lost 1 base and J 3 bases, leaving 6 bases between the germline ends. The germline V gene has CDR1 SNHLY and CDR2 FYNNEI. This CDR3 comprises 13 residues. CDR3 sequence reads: CASSEVREETQYF. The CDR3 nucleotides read TGTGCCAGCAGTGAAGTCAGGGAAGAGACCCAGTACTTC.

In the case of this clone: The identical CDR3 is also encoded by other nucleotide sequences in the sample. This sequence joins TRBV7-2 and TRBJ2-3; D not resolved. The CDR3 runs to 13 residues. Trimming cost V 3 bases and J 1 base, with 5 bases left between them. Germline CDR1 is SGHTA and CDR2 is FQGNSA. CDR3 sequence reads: CASSFGGTDTQYF. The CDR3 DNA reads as TGTGCCAGCAGCTTCGGTGGCACAGATACGCAGTATTTT. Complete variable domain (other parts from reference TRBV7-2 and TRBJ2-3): GAGVSQSPSNKVTEKGKDVELRCDPISGHTALYWYRQSLGQGLEFLIYFQGNSAPDKSGLPSDRFSAERTGGSVSTLTIQRTQQEDSAVYLCASSFGGTDTQYFGPGTRLTVL.

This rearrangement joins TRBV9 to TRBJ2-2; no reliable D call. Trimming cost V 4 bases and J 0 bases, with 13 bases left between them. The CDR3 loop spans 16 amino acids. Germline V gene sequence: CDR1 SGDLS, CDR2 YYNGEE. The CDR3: CASSLPRSANTGELFF. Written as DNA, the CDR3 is TGTGCCAGCAGCCTACCCAGGTCAGCGAACACCGGGGAGCTGTTTTTT.

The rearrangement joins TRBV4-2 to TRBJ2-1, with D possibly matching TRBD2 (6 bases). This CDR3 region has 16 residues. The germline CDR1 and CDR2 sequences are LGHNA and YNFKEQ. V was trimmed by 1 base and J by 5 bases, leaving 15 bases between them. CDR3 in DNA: TGTGCCAGCAGCCAAGGGGAGAGGACTACCAACAATGAGCAGTTCTTC. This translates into CASSQGERTTNNEQFF.

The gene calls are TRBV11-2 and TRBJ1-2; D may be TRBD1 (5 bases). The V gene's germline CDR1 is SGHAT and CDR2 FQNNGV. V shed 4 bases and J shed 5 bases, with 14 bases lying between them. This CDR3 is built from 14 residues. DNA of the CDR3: TGTGCCAGCAGCTCGTGGCCGGGGCATTATGGCTACACCTTC. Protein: CASSSWPGHYGYTF.

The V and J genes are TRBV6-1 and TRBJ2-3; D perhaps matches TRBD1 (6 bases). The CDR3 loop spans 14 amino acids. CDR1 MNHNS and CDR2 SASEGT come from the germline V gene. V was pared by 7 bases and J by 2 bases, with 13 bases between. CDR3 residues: CASTFGQNTDTQYF. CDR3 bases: TGTGCCAGCACTTTCGGACAGAACACAGATACGCAGTATTTT.

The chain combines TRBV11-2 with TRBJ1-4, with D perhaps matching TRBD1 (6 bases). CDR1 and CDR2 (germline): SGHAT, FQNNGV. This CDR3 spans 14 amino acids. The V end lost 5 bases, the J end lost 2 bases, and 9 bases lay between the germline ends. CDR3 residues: CASSSQGTNEKLFF. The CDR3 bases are TGTGCCAGCAGCAGCCAGGGGACTAATGAAAAACTGTTTTTT.

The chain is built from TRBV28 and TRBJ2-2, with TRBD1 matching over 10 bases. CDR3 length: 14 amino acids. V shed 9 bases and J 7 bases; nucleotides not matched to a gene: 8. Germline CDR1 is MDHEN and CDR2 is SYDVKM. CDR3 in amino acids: CASAGTGVGGELFF. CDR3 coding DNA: TGTGCCAGTGCTGGGACAGGGGTCGGCGGGGAGCTGTTTTTT.

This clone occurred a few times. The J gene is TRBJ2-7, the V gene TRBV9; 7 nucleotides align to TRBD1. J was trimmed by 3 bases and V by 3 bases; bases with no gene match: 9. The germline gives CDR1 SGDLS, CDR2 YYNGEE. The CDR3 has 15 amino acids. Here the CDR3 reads CASSARDSGIYEQYF. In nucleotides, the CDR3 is TGTGCCAGCAGCGCCCGGGACAGTGGAATCTACGAGCAGTACTTC.

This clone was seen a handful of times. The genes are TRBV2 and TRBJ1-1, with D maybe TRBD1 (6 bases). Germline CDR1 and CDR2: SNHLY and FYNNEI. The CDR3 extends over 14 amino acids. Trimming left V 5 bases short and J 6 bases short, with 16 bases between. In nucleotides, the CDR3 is TGTGCCAGCAGTTCCATAGCAGGGGTGGCTGAAGCTTTCTTT. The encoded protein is CASSSIAGVAEAFF. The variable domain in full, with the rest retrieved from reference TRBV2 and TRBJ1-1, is EPEVTQTPSHQVTQMGQEVILRCVPISNHLYFYWYRQILGQKVEFLVSFYNNEISEKSEIFDDQFSVERPDGSNFTLKIRSTKLEDSAMYFCASSSIAGVAEAFFGQGTRLTVV.

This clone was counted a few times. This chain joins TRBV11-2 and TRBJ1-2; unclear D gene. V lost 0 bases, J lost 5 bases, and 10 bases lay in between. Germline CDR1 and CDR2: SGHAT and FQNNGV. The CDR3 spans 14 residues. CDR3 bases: TGTGCCAGCAGCTTAGATCTCGGGCCATATGGCTACACCTTC. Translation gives CASSLDLGPYGYTF.

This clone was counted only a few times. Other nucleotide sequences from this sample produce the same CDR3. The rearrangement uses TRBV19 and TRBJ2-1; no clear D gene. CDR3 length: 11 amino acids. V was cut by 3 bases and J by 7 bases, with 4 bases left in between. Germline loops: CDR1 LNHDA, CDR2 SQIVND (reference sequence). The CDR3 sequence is CASSIRNEQFF. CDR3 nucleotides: TGTGCCAGTAGTATTCGAAATGAGCAGTTCTTC.

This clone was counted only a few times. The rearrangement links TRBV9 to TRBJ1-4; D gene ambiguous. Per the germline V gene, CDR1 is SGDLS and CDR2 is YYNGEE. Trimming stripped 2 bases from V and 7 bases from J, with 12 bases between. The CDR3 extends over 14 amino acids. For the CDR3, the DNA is TGTGCCAGCAGCGTGGATGGCTTCTCTGAAAAACTGTTTTTT. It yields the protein CASSVDGFSEKLFF.

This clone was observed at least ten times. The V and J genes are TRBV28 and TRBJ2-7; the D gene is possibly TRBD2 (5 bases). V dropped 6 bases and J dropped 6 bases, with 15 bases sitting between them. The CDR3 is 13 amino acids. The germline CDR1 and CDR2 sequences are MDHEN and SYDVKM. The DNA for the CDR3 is TGTGCCAGCAGATTGTCCGGGAACCCCGAGCAGTACTTC. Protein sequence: CASRLSGNPEQYF.

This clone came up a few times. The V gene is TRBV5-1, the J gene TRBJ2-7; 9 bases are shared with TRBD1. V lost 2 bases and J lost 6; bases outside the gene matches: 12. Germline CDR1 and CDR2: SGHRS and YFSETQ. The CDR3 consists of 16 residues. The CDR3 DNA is TGCGCCAGCAGCTTAGAATCCGGGACAGGGCTACCCGAGCAGTACTTC. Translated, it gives CASSLESGTGLPEQYF.

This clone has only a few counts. The CDR3 DNA is TGCGCCAGCAGCCAAGATGGGGTCAAGACCCAGTACTTC. This sequence encodes CASSQDGVKTQYF. The chain recombines TRBV4-1 with TRBJ2-5; D is unclear. Trimming stripped 0 bases from V and 6 bases from J, with 8 bases between. The CDR3 contains 13 residues. Per germline, CDR1 MGHRA and CDR2 YSYEKL.

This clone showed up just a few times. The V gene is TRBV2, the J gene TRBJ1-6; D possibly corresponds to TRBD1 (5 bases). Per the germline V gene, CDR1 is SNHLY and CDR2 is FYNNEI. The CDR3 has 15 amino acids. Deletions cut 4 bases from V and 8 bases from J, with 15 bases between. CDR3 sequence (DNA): TGTGCCAGCAGTGCCCGGGTACAGGATTATTCACCCCTCCACTTT. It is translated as CASSARVQDYSPLHF.

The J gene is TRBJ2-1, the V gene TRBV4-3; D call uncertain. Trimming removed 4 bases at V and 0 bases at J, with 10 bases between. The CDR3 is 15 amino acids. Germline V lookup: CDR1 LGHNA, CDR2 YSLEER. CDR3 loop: CASSRDRFSYNEQFF. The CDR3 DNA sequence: TGCGCCAGCAGCCGAGACCGATTCTCCTACAATGAGCAGTTCTTC.

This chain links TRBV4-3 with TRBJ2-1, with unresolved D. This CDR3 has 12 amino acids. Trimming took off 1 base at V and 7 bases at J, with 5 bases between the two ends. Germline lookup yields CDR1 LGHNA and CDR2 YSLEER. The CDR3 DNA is TGCGCCAGCAGCCAAGGTTTTAATGAGCAGTTCTTC. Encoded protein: CASSQGFNEQFF.

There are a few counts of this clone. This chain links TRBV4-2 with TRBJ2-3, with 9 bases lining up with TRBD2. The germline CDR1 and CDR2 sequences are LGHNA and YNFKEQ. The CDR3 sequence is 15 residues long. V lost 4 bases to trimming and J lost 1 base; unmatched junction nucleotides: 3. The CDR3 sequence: CASSRERGGTDTQYF. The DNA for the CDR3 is TGTGCCAGCAGCCGAGAGCGGGGGGGCACAGATACGCAGTATTTT.

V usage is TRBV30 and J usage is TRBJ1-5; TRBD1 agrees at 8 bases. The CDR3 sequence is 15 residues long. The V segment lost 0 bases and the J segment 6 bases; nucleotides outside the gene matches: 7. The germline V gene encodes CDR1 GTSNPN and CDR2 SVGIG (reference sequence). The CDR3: CAWSVGGTGTQPQHF. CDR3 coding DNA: TGTGCCTGGAGTGTAGGAGGGACAGGCACTCAGCCCCAGCATTTT.

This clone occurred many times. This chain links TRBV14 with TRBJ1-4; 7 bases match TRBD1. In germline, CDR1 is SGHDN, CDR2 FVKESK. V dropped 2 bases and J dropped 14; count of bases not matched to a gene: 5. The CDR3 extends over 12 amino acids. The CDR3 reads CASSQRQGYLFF. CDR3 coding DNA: TGTGCCAGCAGCCAAAGACAGGGATACCTGTTTTTT.

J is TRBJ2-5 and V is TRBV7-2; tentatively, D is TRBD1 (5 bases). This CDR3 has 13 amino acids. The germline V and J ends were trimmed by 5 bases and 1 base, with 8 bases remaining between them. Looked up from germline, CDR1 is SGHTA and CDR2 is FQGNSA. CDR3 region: CASSPDIQETQYF. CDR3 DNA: TGTGCCAGCAGCCCGGACATCCAAGAGACCCAGTACTTC.

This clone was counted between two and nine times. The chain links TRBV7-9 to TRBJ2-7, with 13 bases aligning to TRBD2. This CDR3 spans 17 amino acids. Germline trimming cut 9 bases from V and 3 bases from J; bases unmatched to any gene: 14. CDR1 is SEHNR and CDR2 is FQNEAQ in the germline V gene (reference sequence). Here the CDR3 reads CASTPHSGLAGHYEQYF. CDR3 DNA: TGTGCCAGTACACCCCACTCGGGACTAGCGGGGCACTACGAGCAGTACTTC.